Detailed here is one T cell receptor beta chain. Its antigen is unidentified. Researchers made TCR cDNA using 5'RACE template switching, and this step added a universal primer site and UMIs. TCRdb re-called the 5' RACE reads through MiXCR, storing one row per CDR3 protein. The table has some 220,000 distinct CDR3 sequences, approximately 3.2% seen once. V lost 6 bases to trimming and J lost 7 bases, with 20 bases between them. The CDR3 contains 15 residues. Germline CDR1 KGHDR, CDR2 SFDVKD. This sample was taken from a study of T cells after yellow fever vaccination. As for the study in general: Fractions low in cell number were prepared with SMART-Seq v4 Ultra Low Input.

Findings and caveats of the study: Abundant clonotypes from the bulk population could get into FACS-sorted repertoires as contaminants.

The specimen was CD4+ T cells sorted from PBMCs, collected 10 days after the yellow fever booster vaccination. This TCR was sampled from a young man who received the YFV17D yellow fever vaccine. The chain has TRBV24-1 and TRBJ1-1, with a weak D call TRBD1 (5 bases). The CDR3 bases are TGTGCCACCAGTCAGGGTGCGGGTCCCTCCTTTGAAGCTTTCTTT. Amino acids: CATSQGAGPSFEAFF.